The clone carrying this TCR beta chain was counted only a few times. Its target is unknown. Germline and junction disagree at one end, which may indicate a read error. This sample is drawn from a study of T-cell reconstitution after alpha-beta-depleted transplantation in children. Study observations and caveats: Alpha-beta T cells present about two months after transplant were reported to originate from several hundred expanded graft clones.

CDR3 length: 18 residues. Unique molecular identifiers were used in preparing the TCRbeta library. Each CDR3 protein gets one entry after TCRdb re-called the PCR reads with MiXCR. The table has 200,000 to 250,000 distinct CDR3 sequences, roughly 7% seen once; the top ten hold less than 7%. The sample here was PBMCs, taken before TCRalphabeta/CD19-depleted stem cell transplant. The chain recombines TRBV12-3 or TRBV12-4 with TRBJ2-1, with a possible D match to TRBD2 (6 bases). This TCR was sampled from a boy between 2 and 10 years old with acute lymphoblastic leukemia, due to receive a stem cell transplant. The CDR3 here is CTSSSTVTSRSSYNEQFF. CDR3 DNA: TGTACCAGCAGTTCTACCGTCACTAGCCGAAGCTCCTACAATGAGCAGTTCTTC.